A selection of T cell receptor beta chains follows, all from one sample in a study of cytomegalovirus exposure and HLA in healthy donors. Produced via immunoSEQ multiplex PCR; TCRdb's table is partial and in-frame only. The sample consists of approximately 150,000 clones, 78% of them appearing once. Input material: PBMCs. Receptor source: a woman in her forties or fifties in good health and CMV-seropositive. Both conserved end residues are trimmed from each CDR3. The order of the fields is D gene, clone size, J gene, V gene, CDR3 protein. A D gene is named only where the DNA matches it firmly. Clone sizes are given selectively: once, few, many, or a class where the clone is expanded.

D: TRBD1; size: -; J: TRBJ1-2; V: TRBV5-6; CDR3: ASSRQGRLNYGYT
D: TRBD1; size: -; J: TRBJ1-1; V: TRBV15; CDR3: AITTGWNTEAF
D: TRBD2; size: -; J: TRBJ2-3; V: TRBV30; CDR3: ASGTSGTDTQY
D: -; size: -; J: TRBJ1-3; V: TRBV12-5; CDR3: ASGPLLSGNTIY
D: -; size: -; J: TRBJ1-1; V: TRBV30; CDR3: AWKRERRTEAF
D: -; size: -; J: TRBJ2-7; V: TRBV9; CDR3: ASSGDSAYEQY
D: -; size: -; J: TRBJ2-5; V: TRBV6-5; CDR3: ASSQGTASEAQY
D: TRBD1; size: -; J: TRBJ1-2; V: TRBV27; CDR3: ASSLRRTGGFGYGYT
D: -; size: once; J: TRBJ1-2; V: TRBV9; CDR3: ASSPTTGYGYT
D: -; size: -; J: TRBJ1-1; V: TRBV6-1; CDR3: ASSRRGAEAF
D: -; size: -; J: TRBJ2-5; V: TRBV7-3; CDR3: ASSPGGWETQY
D: TRBD2; size: -; J: TRBJ2-1; V: TRBV4-1; CDR3: ASSPGLAGYNEQF
D: TRBD1; size: -; J: TRBJ2-7; V: TRBV7-9; CDR3: ASSGLTGGSYEQY
D: -; size: -; J: TRBJ2-7; V: TRBV10-2; CDR3: ASSDKSYEQY
D: -; size: -; J: TRBJ1-6; V: TRBV6-1; CDR3: ASSPRGNNSPLH
D: -; size: -; J: TRBJ1-1; V: TRBV27; CDR3: ASSLWQGRNTEAF
D: TRBD2; size: -; J: TRBJ2-7; V: TRBV6-1; CDR3: ASSTSVRGYEQY
D: -; size: -; J: TRBJ2-3; V: TRBV5-6; CDR3: ASSLDGKTQY
D: TRBD1; size: -; J: TRBJ1-6; V: TRBV18; CDR3: ASSPDRLGTGGDSPLH
D: TRBD1; size: few; J: TRBJ1-2; V: TRBV5-1; CDR3: ASSWDRQEKNYGYT
D: TRBD1; size: medium-sized; J: TRBJ1-3; V: TRBV10-3; CDR3: AISDPGTGGNTIY
D: TRBD1; size: -; J: TRBJ1-1; V: TRBV19; CDR3: ASTTGGLTEAF
D: -; size: few; J: TRBJ2-2; V: TRBV5-1; CDR3: ASSLKTGTGNTGELF
D: TRBD1; size: -; J: TRBJ2-7; V: TRBV10-1; CDR3: ASSEGQGDEQY
D: -; size: -; J: TRBJ2-3; V: TRBV30; CDR3: ACPKSGGDTQY
D: TRBD1; size: -; J: TRBJ1-1; V: TRBV12-5; CDR3: ASGLVRAGGSDTEAF
D: TRBD2; size: -; J: TRBJ2-2; V: TRBV10-2; CDR3: ASSEGGGQNTGELF
D: TRBD1; size: -; J: TRBJ2-2; V: TRBV6-4; CDR3: ASSTGTGGNTGELF
D: -; size: -; J: TRBJ2-7; V: TRBV30; CDR3: AWGWQGMEQY
D: -; size: -; J: TRBJ2-2; V: TRBV5-1; CDR3: ASSLGGQNTGELF
D: -; size: -; J: TRBJ1-1; V: TRBV7-4; CDR3: ASTLHWGPRMNTEAF
D: -; size: once; J: TRBJ2-7; V: TRBV6-5; CDR3: ASSSETAYEQY
D: -; size: -; J: TRBJ2-3; V: TRBV5-1; CDR3: ASSRDMGGGTDTQY
D: TRBD2; size: -; J: TRBJ2-7; V: TRBV6-1; CDR3: ASRAGGGDEQY
D: TRBD1; size: -; J: TRBJ2-2; V: TRBV29-1; CDR3: SVAGTGVSTGELF
D: TRBD2; size: -; J: TRBJ2-7; V: TRBV6-5; CDR3: ASTRGAGIYEQY
D: -; size: -; J: TRBJ1-4; V: TRBV6-1; CDR3: ASKDPQTFGEKLF
D: -; size: -; J: TRBJ2-1; V: TRBV4-2; CDR3: ASSQEEGRGVEQF
D: -; size: -; J: TRBJ2-5; V: TRBV21-1; CDR3: ASSKERGGRETQY
D: TRBD1; size: -; J: TRBJ2-7; V: TRBV7-9; CDR3: ASSLNPTGGSGEQY